The 12 T cell receptor beta chains given below trace back to one sample, sequenced in a study of blood T cell repertoires in COVID-19. Some clones are missing from TCRdb's copy, which holds only in-frame ones; the method was immunoSEQ multiplex PCR. The sample includes about 210,000 clones, around 84% seen only once; the top ten take under 4%. The sequenced sample was PBMCs or T cells enriched from blood (not recorded which). These receptors all stem from a woman in her 30s who had been exposed to COVID-19.

The chain carries TRBV10-2 and TRBJ2-1, with 7 bases identical to TRBD2. Germline CDR1 WSHSY, CDR2 SAAADI. CDR3 size: 15 residues. J was trimmed by 0 bases and V by 4 bases; bases with no gene match: 3. The CDR3 protein is CASSGLASSYNEQFF. For the CDR3, the DNA is TGCGCCAGCAGTGGACTAGCCAGCTCCTACAATGAGCAGTTCTTC.

This chain links TRBV20-1 with TRBJ1-2; maybe TRBD1 (5 bases). CDR1 and CDR2 from the germline V gene are DFQATT and SNEGSKA (reference sequence). The CDR3 sequence is 11 residues long. The V end was cut by 4 bases, the J end by 4 bases, with 7 bases between. DNA for the CDR3: TGCAGTGCTATAAGGGGCTATGGCTACACCTTC. It yields the protein CSAIRGYGYTF.

This clone was counted at least ten times. The chain uses TRBV5-1 and TRBJ1-6; a possible D gene is TRBD1 (6 bases). V shed 5 bases and J shed 0 bases, with 18 bases lying between them. The germline CDR1 and CDR2 sequences are SGHRS and YFSETQ. This CDR3 is built from 18 residues. CDR3 protein: CASRPGTFVGSYNSPLHF. The CDR3 region has the DNA TGCGCCAGCAGACCGGGGACATTTGTTGGCTCCTATAATTCACCCCTCCACTTT.

The genes are TRBV6-5 and TRBJ1-1; D not resolved. Germline V gives CDR1 MNHEY, CDR2 SVGAGI. The CDR3 sequence is 11 residues long. V was shortened by 4 bases and J by 11 bases, with 11 bases between the two germline ends. The CDR3 sequence: CASSSPVGAFF. The CDR3 DNA follows: TGTGCCAGCAGTTCACCTGTCGGGGCTTTCTTT.

This chain's CDR3 is CASSLVHRTMPSYNSPLHF. The CDR3 bases are TGTGCCAGCAGCTTAGTGCACAGAACGATGCCCTCCTATAATTCACCCCTCCACTTT. The V and J genes are TRBV7-8 and TRBJ1-6; D is unresolved. V was shortened by 1 base and J by 0 bases, with 16 bases between the two germline ends. Germline-derived CDR1 and CDR2 are SGHVS and FQNEAQ. The CDR3 loop spans 19 amino acids. Supplemented by reference TRBV7-8 and TRBJ1-6, the full variable domain reads GAGVSQSPRYKVAKRGQDVALRCDPISGHVSLFWYQQALGQGPEFLTYFQNEAQLDKSGLPSDRFFAERPEGSVSTLKIQRTQQEDSAVYLCASSLVHRTMPSYNSPLHFGNGTRLTVT.

V usage is TRBV19 and J usage is TRBJ1-2; D perhaps matches TRBD1 (6 bases). Per germline, CDR1 LNHDA and CDR2 SQIVND (reference sequence). V was trimmed by 3 bases and J by 3 bases, leaving 8 bases between them. The CDR3 runs 13 residues. The chain's CDR3 is CASSIWTDYGYTF. DNA of the CDR3: TGTGCCAGTAGTATCTGGACAGACTATGGCTACACCTTC. The full variable domain, completed using reference TRBV19 and TRBJ1-2, is DGGITQSPKYLFRKEGQNVTLSCEQNLNHDAMYWYRQDPGQGLRLIYYSQIVNDFQKGDIAEGYSVSREKKESFPLTVTSAQKNPTAFYLCASSIWTDYGYTFGSGTRLTVV.

Worth noting for this clone: Other DNA sequences in this specimen translate into the identical CDR3. This sequence joins TRBV30 and TRBJ1-1; D is perhaps TRBD1 (6 bases). Trimming left V 0 bases short and J 4 bases short, with 9 bases between. The germline V gene has CDR1 GTSNPN and CDR2 SVGIG (reference sequence). The CDR3 is 13 residues long. Written as DNA, the CDR3 is TGTGCCTGGAGTGTCGGGGGGGCCACTGAAGCTTTCTTT. Amino acid sequence: CAWSVGGATEAFF. Full variable domain (missing parts from reference TRBV30 and TRBJ1-1): SQTIHQWPATLVQPVGSPLSLECTVEGTSNPNLYWYRQAAGRGLQLLFYSVGIGQISSEVPQNLSASRPQDRQFILSSKKLLLSDSGFYLCAWSVGGATEAFFGQGTRLTVV.

CDR3 region: CASSEGRQTRPEAFF. The DNA for the CDR3 is TGTGCCAGCAGTGAAGGCCGACAGACCCGTCCGGAAGCTTTCTTT. The genes are TRBV6-1 and TRBJ1-1, with a possible D match to TRBD1 (5 bases). The V gene's germline CDR1 is MNHNS and CDR2 SASEGT. Deletions cut 1 base from V and 8 bases from J, with 17 bases between. The CDR3 is 15 amino acids.

The V call is TRBV28, the J call TRBJ1-4, with 7 bases fitting TRBD1. J lost 6 bases, V lost 4 bases, and 11 bases had no gene match. The CDR3 extends over 16 amino acids. Germline CDR1 is MDHEN and CDR2 is SYDVKM. As DNA, the CDR3 is TGTGCCAGCAGTTCCCACAGAGGGGGCTCGGATGAAAAACTGTTTTTT. Encoded protein: CASSSHRGGSDEKLFF.

The chain links TRBV29-1 to TRBJ2-1, with 13 bases fitting TRBD2. The CDR3 spans 15 residues. Germline-derived CDR1 and CDR2 are SQVTM and ANQGSEA. After removal of 3 bases from V and 7 bases from J, the junction contained 6 bases not matched to a gene. The CDR3 coding sequence is TGCAGCGTTGACCCACTAGCGGGGGGGTTGAATGAGCAGTTCTTC. The encoded protein is CSVDPLAGGLNEQFF.

V gene TRBV30 combines with J gene TRBJ2-1; perhaps TRBD1 as D (6 bases). Germline V gene sequence: CDR1 GTSNPN, CDR2 SVGIG (reference sequence). The CDR3 spans 11 residues. Trimming pared 0 bases from V and 12 bases from J, leaving 9 bases between. The CDR3 loop is CAWSVARGQFF. CDR3 nucleotide sequence: TGTGCCTGGAGTGTAGCCAGGGGGCAGTTCTTC.

The chain combines TRBV5-1 with TRBJ1-2; 11 bases line up with TRBD1. The J segment lost 6 bases and the V segment lost 5 bases, leaving 9 bases of the junction unmatched. The germline V gene has CDR1 SGHRS and CDR2 YFSETQ. This CDR3 region has 15 residues. CDR3 nucleotide sequence: TGCGCCAGCAGTGCAAACCGGGACAGGGGGGATGGCTACACCTTC. Protein sequence: CASSANRDRGDGYTF. The full variable domain, its missing parts supplied by reference TRBV5-1 and TRBJ1-2, is KAGVTQTPRYLIKTRGQQVTLSCSPISGHRSVSWYQQTPGQGLQFLFEYFSETQRNKGNFPGRFSGRQFSNSRSEMNVSTLELGDSALYLCASSANRDRGDGYTFGSGTRLTVV.